This T cell receptor (beta chain) was profiled in a study of blood T cell repertoires in COVID-19. Using immunoSEQ multiplex PCR, the repertoire was profiled, and TCRdb retains in-frame clones only, with some absent. The sample has roughly 65,000 clones; about 85% are singletons. The V and J ends lost 5 bases and 9 bases respectively, with 14 bases between them. CDR3 length equals 13 residues. The germline gives CDR1 LNHDA, CDR2 SQIVND (reference sequence). Sequencing was carried out using peripheral blood. The source of this sequence is a woman at least 80 years old with active or convalescent COVID-19. The chain links TRBV19 to TRBJ2-1; TRBD2 is a possible D gene (6 bases). CDR3 DNA: TGTGCCAGTAGTGCGATTCAGGAGGGTGAGCAGTTCTTC. Translating gives CASSAIQEGEQFF.